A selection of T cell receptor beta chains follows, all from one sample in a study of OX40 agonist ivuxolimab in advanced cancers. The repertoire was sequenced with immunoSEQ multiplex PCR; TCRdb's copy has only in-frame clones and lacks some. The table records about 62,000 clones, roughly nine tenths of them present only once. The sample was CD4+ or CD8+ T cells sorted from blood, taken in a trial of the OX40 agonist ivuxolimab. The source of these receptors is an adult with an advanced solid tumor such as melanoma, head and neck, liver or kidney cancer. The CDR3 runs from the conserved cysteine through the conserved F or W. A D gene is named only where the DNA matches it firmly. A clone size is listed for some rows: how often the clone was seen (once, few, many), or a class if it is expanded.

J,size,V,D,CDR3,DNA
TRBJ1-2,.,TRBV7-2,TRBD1,CASSLARDRRYGYTF,TGTGCCAGCAGCTTAGCGAGGGACAGGCGCTATGGCTACACCTTC
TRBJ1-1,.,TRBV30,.,CAWSVPSRRNTEAFF,TGTGCCTGGAGTGTACCCTCCCGGCGCAACACTGAAGCTTTCTTT
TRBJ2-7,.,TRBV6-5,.,CASSYSLQGYEQYF,TGTGCCAGCAGTTACTCGCTCCAGGGATATGAGCAGTACTTC
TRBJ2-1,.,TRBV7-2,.,CASSLGAGLTYNEQFF,TGTGCCAGCAGCTTAGGGGCAGGGCTTACATACAATGAGCAGTTCTTC
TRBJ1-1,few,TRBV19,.,CASSIVAGIGTEAFF,TGTGCCAGTAGTATAGTCGCAGGGATAGGCACTGAAGCTTTCTTT
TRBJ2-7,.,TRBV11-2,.,CASSLGGTEAYEQYF,TGTGCCAGCAGCTTAGGTGGGACGGAGGCCTACGAGCAGTACTTC
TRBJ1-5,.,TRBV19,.,CASSMFSNQPQHF,TGTGCCAGTAGTATGTTTAGCAATCAGCCCCAGCATTTT
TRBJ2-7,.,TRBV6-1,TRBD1,CATLPGQASSYEQYF,TGTGCCACCTTACCGGGACAGGCTAGCTCCTACGAGCAGTACTTC
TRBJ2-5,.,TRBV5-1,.,CASSLGQGRWETQYF,TGCGCCAGCAGCTTGGGGCAGGGAAGATGGGAGACCCAGTACTTC
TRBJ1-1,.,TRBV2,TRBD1,CASSGTGTTEAFF,TGTGCCAGCAGTGGGACAGGGACCACTGAAGCTTTCTTT
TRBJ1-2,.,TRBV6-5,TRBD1,CASSEYRDRGGYTF,TGTGCCAGCAGTGAGTACCGGGACAGAGGTGGCTACACCTTC
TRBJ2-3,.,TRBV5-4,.,CASSRDSADTQYF,TGTGCCAGCAGCCGGGACTCCGCAGATACGCAGTATTTT
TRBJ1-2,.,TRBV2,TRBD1,CASSDISGGIGYTF,TGTGCCAGCAGTGATATCTCAGGGGGGATTGGCTACACCTTC
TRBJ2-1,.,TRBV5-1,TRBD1,CASRSTGVSYNEQFF,TGCGCCAGCAGATCAACAGGGGTGTCCTACAATGAGCAGTTCTTC
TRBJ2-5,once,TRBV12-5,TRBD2,CASGTGIAGSQETQYF,TGTGCTAGTGGTACCGGGATAGCGGGCAGCCAAGAGACCCAGTACTTC
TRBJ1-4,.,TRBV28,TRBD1,CASSPSGGTNEKLFF,TGTGCCAGCAGTCCGTCAGGGGGAACTAATGAAAAACTGTTTTTT
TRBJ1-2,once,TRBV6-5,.,CASKREANYGYTF,TGTGCCAGCAAAAGGGAAGCTAACTATGGCTACACCTTC
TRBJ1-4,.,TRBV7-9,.,CASSLSRGLGKLFF,TGTGCCAGCAGCTTAAGCAGGGGCCTTGGAAAACTGTTTTTT
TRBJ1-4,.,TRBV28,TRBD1,CASSPGQGNRKLFF,TGTGCCAGCAGTCCGGGACAGGGTAATAGAAAACTGTTTTTT
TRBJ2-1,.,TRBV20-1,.,CSASLNAGQFF,TGCAGTGCTAGCCTTAACGCGGGGCAGTTCTTC
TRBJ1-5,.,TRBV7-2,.,CASSPMWGSNQPQHF,TGTGCCAGCAGCCCGATGTGGGGATCAAATCAGCCCCAGCATTTT
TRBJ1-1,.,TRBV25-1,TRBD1,CASSRTGDTEAFF,TGTGCCAGCAGCCGGACAGGGGACACTGAAGCTTTCTTT
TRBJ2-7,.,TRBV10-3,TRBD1,CAISARGGQRSSYEQYF,TGTGCCATCAGTGCGAGAGGGGGACAGCGGAGCTCCTACGAGCAGTACTTC
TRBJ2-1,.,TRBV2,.,CASSPSKTVFYEQFF,TGTGCCAGCTCGCCTTCGAAGACAGTCTTTTATGAGCAGTTCTTC
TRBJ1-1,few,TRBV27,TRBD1,CASSFGQGALNTEAFF,TGTGCCAGCAGTTTCGGACAGGGGGCTTTGAACACTGAAGCTTTCTTT
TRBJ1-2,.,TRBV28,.,CASRVSQGGYTF,TGTGCCAGCAGAGTTTCACAGGGCGGCTACACCTTC
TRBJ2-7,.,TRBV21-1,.,CASSKDGKTYEQYF,TGTGCCAGCAGCAAAGACGGCAAAACCTACGAGCAGTACTTC
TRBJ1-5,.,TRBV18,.,CASSLGGGAGQPQHF,TGTGCCAGCTCACTAGGTGGAGGGGCGGGCCAGCCCCAGCATTTT
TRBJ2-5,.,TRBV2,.,CASSDQRAQETQYF,TGTGCCAGCAGTGATCAGAGGGCGCAAGAGACCCAGTACTTC
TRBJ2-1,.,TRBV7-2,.,CASSLKGGWNEQFF,TGTGCCAGCAGCTTAAAGGGTGGGTGGAATGAGCAGTTCTTC
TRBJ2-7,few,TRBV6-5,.,CASSYPQTDTAEQYF,TGTGCCAGCAGTTACCCGCAGACAGACACAGCCGAGCAGTACTTC
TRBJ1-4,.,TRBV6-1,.,CASSTQTGLHF,TGTGCCAGCAGTACCCAAACGGGACTGCATTTT
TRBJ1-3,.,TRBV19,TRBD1,CASSGSTGRLAGNTIYF,TGTGCCAGTAGTGGGTCGACAGGGCGGTTGGCCGGAAACACCATATATTTT
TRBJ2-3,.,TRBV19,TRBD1,CASSIDGTGKTDTQYF,TGTGCCAGTAGTATAGACGGGACAGGGAAAACAGATACGCAGTATTTT
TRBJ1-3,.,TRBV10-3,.,CAISERAGNTIYF,TGTGCCATCAGTGAGAGGGCTGGAAACACCATATATTTT
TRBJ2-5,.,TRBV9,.,CASSRQGLQETQYF,TGTGCCAGCAGCCGCCAGGGGCTACAAGAGACCCAGTACTTC
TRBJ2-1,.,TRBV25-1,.,CASSEAKGEYNEQFF,TGTGCCAGCAGTGAGGCCAAGGGGGAGTACAATGAGCAGTTCTTC
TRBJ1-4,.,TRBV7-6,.,CASSPQDGYEKLFF,TGTGCCAGCAGCCCCCAGGACGGGTATGAAAAACTGTTTTTT
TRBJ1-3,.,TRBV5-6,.,CASSFAGSGNTIYF,TGTGCCAGCAGCTTTGCCGGCTCTGGAAACACCATATATTTT
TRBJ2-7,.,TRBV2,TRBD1,CASSMGQPYEQYF,TGTGCCAGCAGTATGGGACAGCCCTACGAGCAGTACTTC
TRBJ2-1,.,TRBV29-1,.,CSVGGNEQFF,TGCAGCGTTGGCGGCAATGAGCAGTTCTTC
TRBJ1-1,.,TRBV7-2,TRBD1,CASSPRTGGGRTEAFF,TGTGCCAGCAGCCCAAGGACAGGAGGCGGGCGCACTGAAGCTTTCTTT
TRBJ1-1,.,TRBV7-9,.,CASSLTVGGLSTEAFF,TGTGCCAGCAGCTTAACCGTCGGAGGGCTTAGCACTGAAGCTTTCTTT
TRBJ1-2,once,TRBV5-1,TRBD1,CASSLGTGEPNGYTF,TGCGCCAGCAGCTTGGGGACAGGGGAACCTAATGGCTACACCTTC
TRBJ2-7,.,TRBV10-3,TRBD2,CAISASSGGRPYEQYF,TGTGCCATCAGCGCTAGTAGCGGGGGAAGACCCTACGAGCAGTACTTC
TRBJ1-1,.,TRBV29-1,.,CSAGTANTEAFF,TGCAGCGCTGGGACGGCGAACACTGAAGCTTTCTTT
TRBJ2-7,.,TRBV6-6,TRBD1,CASSYGQGVHEQYF,TGTGCCAGCAGTTACGGGCAGGGGGTCCACGAGCAGTACTTC
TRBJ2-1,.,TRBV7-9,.,CASSIQIEQFF,TGTGCCAGCAGCATTCAAATTGAGCAGTTCTTC
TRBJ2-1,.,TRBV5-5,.,CASSSPTSMSPNEQFF,TGTGCCAGCAGCTCACCGACTAGTATGTCTCCCAATGAGCAGTTCTTC
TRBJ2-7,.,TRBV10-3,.,CAISRGLGSDYEQYF,TGTGCCATCAGCCGGGGCTTGGGGTCAGACTACGAGCAGTACTTC
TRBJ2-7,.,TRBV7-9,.,CASSLNSLSYEQYF,TGTGCCAGCAGCTTAAATTCCCTCTCCTACGAGCAGTACTTC
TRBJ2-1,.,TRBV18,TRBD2,CASSPTSGGENEQFF,TGTGCCAGCTCACCTACTAGCGGGGGGGAAAATGAGCAGTTCTTC
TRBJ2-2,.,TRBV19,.,CASSTGTSPGELFF,TGTGCCAGTAGTACCGGGACAAGTCCCGGGGAGCTGTTTTTT